This TCR beta chain stems from a study of preoperative IRX-2 immunotherapy in early breast cancer. Trimming shortened V by 5 bases and J by 2 bases, and 15 bases separated the two germline ends. Per germline, CDR1 MNHNS and CDR2 SASEGT. This CDR3 is 15 amino acids long. Produced via immunoSEQ multiplex PCR; TCRdb's table is partial and in-frame only. Counted here are roughly 25,000 clones, roughly 95% occurring once; the ten biggest clones make up 16%. As for treatment: preoperative locoregional IRX-2 cytokine immunotherapy. Preoperative locoregional IRX-2 cytokine immunotherapy was tested in the phase Ib source study. This clone has only one observation.

V gene TRBV6-1 combines with J gene TRBJ2-5; possibly TRBD1 for D (6 bases). The clonotype originates from a human donor with breast cancer. This specimen consisted of tumor tissue, obtained after IRX-2 immunotherapy. The CDR3: CASSTHDRLQETQYF. As DNA, the CDR3 is TGTGCCAGCAGTACTCATGACAGGCTTCAAGAGACCCAGTACTTC.